The 26 T cell receptor beta chains below all came from one sample that was sequenced in a study of tumor and adjacent non-tumor tissue in lung cancer. RNA was extracted from bulk tissue without any cell sorting. This non-tumor lung sample came from over 3 cm beyond the tumor edge. TCRbeta libraries were built with three rounds of nested PCR, modified from ARM-PCR. One entry per CDR3 protein results from TCRdb running MiXCR on the multiplex PCR reads. The sample shows about 86,000 distinct CDR3 sequences, roughly 77% of them seen only once. Sequences were obtained from distant non-tumor lung tissue. Receptors were obtained from a woman aged 45-60 years with non-small cell lung cancer.

As regards this clonotype: A junction end diverges from the germline sequence, so it may reflect a read error. The chain is built from TRBV12-3 or TRBV12-4 and TRBJ2-1; the match to TRBD2 covers 8 bases. This CDR3 comprises 13 residues. The CDR3 nucleotides are TGTACCAGCAGTTTCGGAGCGGGAGATGAGCAGTTCTTC. Translation gives CTSSFGAGDEQFF.

Note on this clonotype: It may be a read error: a sequence one base away is much more abundant. Because the CDR3 is missing its conserved closing phenylalanine or tryptophan, this is likely a read error. The genes are TRBV28 and TRBJ1-5; D remains unclear. Trimming shortened V by 6 bases and J by 3 bases, and 12 bases separated the two germline ends. CDR3 length: 14 residues. Germline V gives CDR1 MDHEN, CDR2 SYDVKM. CDR3 loop: CASRHSPDNQPQHS. The CDR3 bases are TGTGCCAGCAGACACTCCCCTGACAATCAGCCCCAGCATTCT.

There are many counts of this clonotype. The chain has TRBV20-1 and TRBJ2-2; D tentatively reads TRBD1 or TRBD2 (5 bases each). Germline loops: CDR1 DFQATT, CDR2 SNEGSKA (reference sequence). The CDR3 sequence is 15 residues long. The V gene lost 5 bases and the J gene lost 0 bases, with 13 bases spanning the gap. The CDR3 loop is CSASPRDPNTGELFF. The CDR3 DNA reads TGCAGTGCTTCCCCCCGGGACCCGAACACCGGGGAGCTGTTTTTT.

A note on this clonotype: A read error may account for a junction end that differs from germline. V usage is TRBV11-1 and J usage is TRBJ2-1; no definite D call. The CDR3 consists of 15 residues. Germline V CDR1 and CDR2: SGHAT, FQDESV (reference sequence). CDR3 in DNA: TGTGGCAGCAGCCCGACTCCTTCGACGGGTGATGAGCAGTCCTTC. Translation gives CGSSPTPSTGDEQSF.

Of note for this clonotype: This may stem from a read error, because a much larger clone lies one nucleotide away. The chain is built from TRBV28 and TRBJ1-6, with D perhaps matching TRBD1 (6 bases). There are 13 residues in the CDR3. CDR1 and CDR2 (germline): MDHEN, SYDVKM. CDR3 region: CASSSSGAVNLQF. In DNA form, the CDR3 reads TGTGCCAGCAGTTCGTCGGGGGCGGTTAACCTCCAGTTT.

As concerns this clonotype: A much larger clone differs from this one at a single base, so this may be a read error. The chain joins TRBV7-9 to TRBJ1-5; 8 bases match TRBD1. Germline V CDR1 and CDR2: SEHNR, FQNEAQ (reference sequence). This CDR3 region has 14 residues. The CDR3 here is CAGSSDREGQPQHF. CDR3 nucleotides: TGTGCCGGCAGCTCGGACAGGGAAGGGCAGCCCCAGCATTTT.

A word on this clonotype: One end of the junction fails to match germline, which may point to a read error. This sequence joins TRBV6-5 and TRBJ2-7; a weak D match, TRBD1 (6 bases). This CDR3 comprises 15 residues. Germline V CDR1 and CDR2: MNHEY, SVGAGI. Here the CDR3 DNA reads TGTGTCAGCAGTAAGCCCGGGACACCACCCTACGAGCATTACTTC. Encoded protein: CVSSKPGTPPYEHYF.

This clonotype was recorded at least ten times. The chain couples TRBV18 to TRBJ2-7; TRBD1 agrees at 7 bases. Germline assignment: CDR1 KGHSH and CDR2 LQKENI. The J segment lost 6 bases and the V segment lost 5 bases, leaving 4 bases of the junction unmatched. The CDR3 totals 12 residues. For the CDR3, the DNA is TGTGCCAGCTCAAACTCAGGGGGCGAGCAGTACTTC. Protein: CASSNSGGEQYF. The whole variable domain, remainder taken from reference TRBV18 and TRBJ2-7, is NAGVMQNPRHLVRRRGQEARLRCSPMKGHSHVYWYRQLPEEGLKFMVYLQKENIIDESGMPKERFSAEFPKEGPSILRIQQVVRGDSAAYFCASSNSGGEQYFGPGTRLTVT.

The CDR3 DNA sequence: TGTGCCAGCAGTGGGGACAGGGGGATCTCGTCTTGCTACACCTTC. It yields the protein CASSGDRGISSCYTF. The chain links TRBV2 to TRBJ1-2; 11 bases match TRBD1. The CDR3 loop spans 15 amino acids. Trimming cost V 4 bases and J 9 bases; bases outside gene matches: 10. CDR1 is SNHLY, CDR2 FYNNEI, per germline.

Turning to this clonotype: The conserved phenylalanine or tryptophan normally closing the CDR3 is absent here, so this likely arose from a read error. V is TRBV11-3 and J is TRBJ1-3; no clear D gene. Germline CDR1 SGHNT, CDR2 YENEEA. The CDR3 has 15 residues. CDR3: CAGSFSGERGNTIYS. The CDR3 DNA reads as TGTGCCGGCAGCTTTTCCGGTGAGAGGGGAAACACCATATATTCT.

As for this clonotype: At one end, the junction sequence differs from germline, possibly due to a read error. CDR3 sequence reads: CSIVESGDERYF. The CDR3 nucleotides are TGCAGCATTGTGGAGTCGGGGGACGAGCGGTACTTC. The J gene is TRBJ2-7, the V gene TRBV29-1, with TRBD2 as a possible D gene (6 bases). Germline V gene lookup returns CDR1 SQVTM and CDR2 ANQGSEA. The CDR3 is 12 residues long.

On this clonotype: One end of the junction does not line up with germline, which may come from a read error. The V and J genes are TRBV6-5 and TRBJ2-6; D could derive from TRBD1 or TRBD2 (5 bases each). The CDR3 spans 19 residues. Germline V gives CDR1 MNHEY, CDR2 SVGAGI. CDR3 sequence (DNA): TGTGCCAGCAGTTTCTTCTCCGGGTGGGGGAGCTCTGGGACCAACGTCCCGACTTTC. This sequence encodes CASSFFSGWGSSGTNVPTF.

Only a few counts were recorded for this clonotype. The CDR3 sequence: CATSDLQGGVGTDTQYF. CDR3 DNA sequence: TGTGCCACCAGTGATTTGCAGGGGGGGGTTGGCACAGATACGCAGTATTTT. This chain links TRBV24-1 with TRBJ2-3; D assignment may be TRBD1 or TRBD2 (7 bases each). The CDR3 covers 17 residues. Germline assignment: CDR1 KGHDR and CDR2 SFDVKD. V shed 0 bases and J shed 1 base, with 13 bases lying between them.

A remark on this clonotype: A much more abundant neighbour one base away suggests this may be a read error. The V call is TRBV5-1, the J call TRBJ1-4, with 9 bases identical to TRBD1. V was clipped by 4 bases and J by 7 bases; unmatched bases: 17. Germline CDR1 is SGHRS and CDR2 is YFSETQ. The CDR3 loop spans 18 amino acids. The chain's CDR3 is CASSPTVLRQGVGEKLFF. The CDR3 DNA sequence: TGCGCCAGCAGCCCTACCGTATTACGACAGGGGGTTGGTGAAAAACTGTTTTTT.

A single count supports this clonotype. Mismatch with germline at one junction end may stem from a read error. This rearrangement joins TRBV5-8 to TRBJ1-5; 10 bases align to TRBD1. Germline V gives CDR1 SGHTS, CDR2 YDEGEE. The CDR3 has 16 amino acids. CDR3 protein: CSSSMEGQGSWRPQHF. CDR3 nucleotide sequence: TGTTCCAGCAGCATGGAGGGACAGGGGAGTTGGCGGCCCCAGCATTTT.

This clonotype is a singleton in its sample. One end of the junction fails to match germline, which may point to a read error. The rearrangement links TRBV12-3 or TRBV12-4 to TRBJ2-2, with 9 bases fitting TRBD1. There are 16 residues in the CDR3. The CDR3 here is CVSRPQQGANTRELFF. In DNA form, the CDR3 reads TGTGTCAGCAGGCCCCAACAGGGGGCGAACACCAGGGAGCTGTTTTTT.

This clonotype was observed many times. The CDR3 nucleotides read TGCAGTATGGACAGGGGCTATGGCTACACCTTC. Protein sequence: CSMDRGYGYTF. The chain joins TRBV20-1 to TRBJ1-2; 9 bases are a match to TRBD1. Germline V gene lookup returns CDR1 DFQATT and CDR2 SNEGSKA (reference sequence). CDR3 length: 11 residues. Unmatched junction bases numbered 2, after V lost 8 bases and J lost 4 bases.

As to this clonotype: Since no conserved phenylalanine or tryptophan closes the CDR3, a read error is the likely cause. The genes are TRBV6-6 and TRBJ1-3; 8 bases are a match to TRBD1. The CDR3 totals 13 residues. CDR1 is MNHNY, CDR2 SVGAGI, per germline (reference sequence). DNA for the CDR3: TGTGTCAGCTCAGGGGGCGGTGGAAACACCATATATCTT. Residues: CVSSGGGGNTIYL.

This clonotype was seen only once. Likely a read error: the CDR3 ends without its conserved phenylalanine or tryptophan. The chain couples TRBV11-2 to TRBJ1-1; D is undetermined. This CDR3 has 15 amino acids. V was clipped by 3 bases and J by 8 bases, with 19 bases between them. Per germline, CDR1 SGHAT and CDR2 FQNNGV. The CDR3 nucleotides read TGTGCCAGCAGCTTCGCTGGCAGTGGACTACGAGAAGCTTTCTCT. This gives the protein CASSFAGSGLREAFS.

This clonotype was found a few times. It is likely a read error, because the conserved phenylalanine at the end of the CDR3 is missing. This rearrangement joins TRBV28 to TRBJ2-7; perhaps TRBD1 as D (6 bases). The CDR3 is made up of 12 amino acids. Trimming removed 5 bases from V and 4 bases from J, with 9 bases in between. Per germline, CDR1 MDHEN and CDR2 SYDVKM. This chain's CDR3 is CASSPQGYEQYL. DNA for the CDR3: TGTGCCAGCAGTCCACAGGGTTACGAGCAGTACCTC.

The chain recombines TRBV6-5 with TRBJ1-1, with TRBD1 as a possible D gene (6 bases). This CDR3 has 12 amino acids. The germline V gene encodes CDR1 MNHEY and CDR2 SVGAGI. V was clipped by 5 bases and J by 13 bases, with 17 bases between them. Written as DNA, the CDR3 is TGTGCCAGCAGTACAGGGAACACTGAGGTTTTCTTT. Its protein is CASSTGNTEVFF.

Comment on this clonotype: Relative to the germline gene, one junction end is altered; a read error may explain this. This chain joins TRBV29-1 and TRBJ2-5, with a weak D call TRBD1 (6 bases). The CDR3 sequence is 16 residues long. CDR1 SQVTM and CDR2 ANQGSEA come from the germline V gene. As DNA, the CDR3 is TGTAATGTTGAAGATCCGAGACAGGCGCCACTAGAGACCCAGTACTTC. Translating it yields CNVEDPRQAPLETQYF.

This chain uses TRBV19 with TRBJ1-5; 8 bases align to TRBD1. Germline assignment: CDR1 LNHDA and CDR2 SQIVND (reference sequence). The trim removed 10 bases at V and 5 bases at J, leaving 7 bases unmatched. The CDR3 extends over 13 amino acids. This CDR3 reads CATSDREDQPQHF. CDR3 bases: TGTGCCACTTCGGACAGGGAGGATCAGCCCCAGCATTTT.

The sample holds a few counts of this clonotype. Germline and junction disagree at one end, which may indicate a read error. The V call is TRBV4-2, the J call TRBJ1-5; no firm D call. Germline lookup yields CDR1 LGHNA and CDR2 YNFKEQ. The CDR3 totals 15 residues. CDR3 bases: TGTGCCAACAGCCAATACCTCACTAGCAATCAGGCCCAGCATTTT. It yields the protein CANSQYLTSNQAQHF.

This clonotype was picked up many times. V is TRBV11-2 and J is TRBJ1-1, with 11 nucleotides matching TRBD1. The CDR3 covers 17 residues. V was pared by 6 bases and J by 1 base, with 10 bases of the junction left unmatched. The germline V gene encodes CDR1 SGHAT and CDR2 FQNNGV. The CDR3 spells CASSRGQGALGNTEAFF. The CDR3 DNA sequence: TGTGCCAGCAGTCGCGGACAGGGGGCATTGGGGAACACTGAAGCTTTCTTT.

Concerning this clonotype itself: The junction and the germline gene differ at one end; a read error may be behind it. The chain combines TRBV6-5 with TRBJ2-2; no firm D call. The germline CDR1 and CDR2 sequences are MNHEY and SVGAGI. CDR3 size: 12 residues. CDR3 nucleotides: TGTGCCAGCAGTGCCCGCACCGTGGAGCTGTTTTTT. Translation gives CASSARTVELFF.